A selection of T cell receptor beta chains follows, all from one sample in a study of PD-1 blockade in classical Hodgkin lymphoma. Libraries were prepared by immunoSEQ multiplex PCR; TCRdb keeps only in-frame clonotypes and omits some of them. The sample records approximately 57,000 clones, less than 95% being singletons. Sequences were derived from peripheral blood mononuclear cells (PBMCs), sampled before the second cycle of nivolumab. The source is a human donor with classical Hodgkin lymphoma. Each CDR3 is given with its conserved first and last residue. The D gene is left open where the match is weak. Clone size, where shown, is once, few, many, or a class for clones that have expanded.

V	J	size	D	CDR3	DNA
TRBV7-6	TRBJ1-1	.	.	CASTHRGDTEAFF	TGTGCCAGCACCCACCGGGGGGACACTGAAGCTTTCTTT
TRBV27	TRBJ2-3	.	.	CASSPGTQPDTQYF	TGTGCCAGCAGCCCCGGGACCCAGCCAGATACGCAGTATTTT
TRBV5-4	TRBJ1-1	.	.	CASSLEAGGTEAFF	TGTGCCAGCAGCTTGGAGGCAGGAGGGACTGAAGCTTTCTTT
TRBV5-6	TRBJ1-1	.	TRBD1	CASSPFPGGWTEAFF	TGTGCCAGCAGCCCCTTCCCAGGGGGTTGGACTGAAGCTTTCTTT
TRBV7-9	TRBJ1-2	.	.	CASSLALTDRYGYTF	TGTGCCAGCAGCTTAGCCTTGACGGATCGTTATGGCTACACCTTC
TRBV6-1	TRBJ1-1	.	.	CASRLRREATEAFF	TGTGCCAGCAGATTGAGAAGGGAGGCCACTGAAGCTTTCTTT
TRBV5-4	TRBJ1-1	.	.	CASSFGQGLEAFF	TGTGCCAGCAGCTTCGGTCAGGGCCTTGAAGCTTTCTTT
TRBV7-2	TRBJ2-6	.	TRBD2	CASLPRGGLGANVLTF	TGTGCCAGCCTCCCCCGCGGGGGGCTAGGGGCCAACGTCCTGACTTTC
TRBV2	TRBJ2-1	.	TRBD2	CASTTSGGLNEQFF	TGTGCCAGCACAACTAGCGGGGGGCTTAATGAGCAGTTCTTC
TRBV5-1	TRBJ2-2	.	.	CASSLARSRGTGELFF	TGCGCCAGCAGCTTAGCCCGGTCGCGGGGAACCGGGGAGCTGTTTTTT
TRBV27	TRBJ1-1	.	TRBD1	CASTRVAAGTGNVAEAFF	TGTGCCAGCACTCGGGTCGCCGCCGGGACAGGGAATGTCGCTGAAGCTTTCTTT
TRBV10-3	TRBJ1-2	.	TRBD1	CAISGGDSYGYTF	TGTGCCATCAGTGGTGGGGACAGCTATGGCTACACCTTC
TRBV7-9	TRBJ1-1	.	.	CASSPPGKKNTEAFF	TGTGCCAGCAGCCCCCCTGGGAAAAAGAACACTGAAGCTTTCTTT
TRBV7-9	TRBJ2-7	.	.	CASSSARVFEQYF	TGTGCCAGCAGTTCTGCTCGAGTATTTGAGCAGTACTTC
TRBV4-3	TRBJ2-7	.	TRBD1	CASSQDLGDSRAYEQYF	TGCGCCAGCAGCCAAGATCTAGGGGACAGTCGGGCCTACGAGCAGTACTTC
TRBV7-6	TRBJ2-3	few	.	CASSLAGGHTDTQYF	TGTGCCAGCAGCTTAGCGGGGGGCCACACAGATACGCAGTATTTT
TRBV29-1	TRBJ1-2	once	.	CSVAAPSLGGYTF	TGCAGCGTTGCTGCCCCATCCTTAGGGGGCTACACCTTC
TRBV5-6	TRBJ1-5	.	.	CASSLGQGLQPQHF	TGTGCCAGCAGCTTGGGGCAGGGTCTGCAGCCCCAGCATTTT
TRBV27	TRBJ2-3	.	.	CASSPPLAPFQADTQYF	TGTGCCAGCAGTCCGCCCCTAGCGCCATTTCAGGCGGATACGCAGTATTTT
TRBV7-3	TRBJ2-1	.	.	CASSPYPDYNEQFF	TGTGCCAGCAGCCCTTACCCAGACTACAATGAGCAGTTCTTC
TRBV6-1	TRBJ2-7	.	.	CASSPGTPYEQYF	TGTGCCAGCAGCCCCGGGACGCCCTACGAGCAGTACTTC
TRBV25-1	TRBJ2-6	.	.	CASSDKGSISGANVLTF	TGTGCCAGCAGTGATAAGGGCTCCATCTCTGGGGCCAACGTCCTGACTTTC
TRBV28	TRBJ2-5	.	TRBD2	CASSSRGSGTILWETQYF	TGTGCCAGCAGTTCCCGTGGTAGCGGGACCATCCTTTGGGAGACCCAGTACTTC
TRBV9	TRBJ2-7	.	.	CASSARSTGLYEQYF	TGTGCCAGCAGCGCCCGGTCGACCGGCCTTTACGAGCAGTACTTC
TRBV7-9	TRBJ1-6	once	.	CASRRGEAYNSPLHF	TGTGCCAGCAGACGAGGGGAAGCCTATAATTCACCCCTCCACTTT
TRBV2	TRBJ2-6	once	.	CASRTLESIFGANVLTF	TGTGCCAGCAGGACCTTGGAGAGTATCTTTGGGGCCAACGTCCTGACTTTC
TRBV5-8	TRBJ2-4	.	.	CATRPSGENIQYF	TGTGCCACCCGCCCTTCAGGGGAAAACATTCAGTACTTC
TRBV9	TRBJ2-1	once	TRBD2	CASSVGSSGVANEQFF	TGTGCCAGCAGCGTAGGGTCTAGCGGGGTCGCCAATGAGCAGTTCTTC
TRBV7-3	TRBJ1-6	.	TRBD1	CASSFQGVRNSPLHF	TGTGCCAGCAGCTTTCAGGGGGTCCGAAATTCACCCCTCCACTTT
TRBV5-6	TRBJ1-4	.	.	CASSLGGMDEKLFF	TGTGCCAGCAGCTTGGGGGGTATGGATGAAAAACTGTTTTTT
TRBV5-4	TRBJ2-1	.	TRBD1	CASSWAGTGPYNEQFF	TGTGCCAGCAGCTGGGCCGGGACAGGGCCCTACAATGAGCAGTTCTTC
TRBV5-4	TRBJ2-7	.	TRBD1	CASSGDSYEQYF	TGTGCCAGCAGCGGGGACAGTTACGAGCAGTACTTC